This entry describes one TCR beta chain. The data originate from a study of blood T cell repertoires in COVID-19. On the study more broadly: Sites in the United States, Italy and Spain provided acute and convalescent COVID-19 samples. T cells, B-cell-depleted T cells, or PBMCs provided the cDNA or gDNA that served as material.

CDR3 length: 15 amino acids. V was cut by 0 bases and J by 5 bases, with 13 bases left in between. CDR1 is SGHDN, CDR2 FVKESK, per germline. Original data processing: Reference gene primer amplification yielded estimated nucleated cell counts. The method was immunoSEQ multiplex PCR; TCRdb's version includes in-frame clones alone and lacks a portion of them. The DNA was the basis for D and trimming; V, J and clone size are from that table. The repertoire consists of over 150,000 clones, with less than 85% occurring once and the leading ten covering roughly a tenth. The V and J genes are TRBV14 and TRBJ1-2, with D maybe TRBD1 (6 bases). Specimen: peripheral blood. The sequence was collected from a woman aged 80 or over with active or convalescent COVID-19. Here the CDR3 reads CASSQEYRAFYGYTF. The DNA of the CDR3 is TGTGCCAGCAGCCAAGAGTACAGGGCTTTTTATGGCTACACCTTC.